The text below deals with one TCR beta chain. The clone's antigen remains unknown. No base quality information exists; no much larger clone differs at one position. The immunoSEQ Assay, a bias-controlled multiplex PCR, was used to amplify TCRbeta CDR3 regions from genomic DNA. In the authors' own workflow: Nucleated cell counts per sample were estimated from amplification of reference gene primers within the assay. To quantify the absolute abundance of each unique TCRbeta CDR3 rearrangement, sequence reads were collapsed and filtered. Productive Simpson clonality was computed per sample as the square root of Simpson's diversity index over productive rearrangements. TCRdb took this table from immuneACCESS and kept in-frame rearrangements with V and J called. Such tables lack part of the clones; where checked against another copy, unresolved V genes explain under half of the gap, and the rest is unexplained. Clone size and V and J calls were adopted from that table, with D and trimming inferred from the DNA. Counted in this sample were over 100,000 clones; around 84% of them appeared once. The ten largest clones capture roughly 3.9% of the sample.

Participants in the prospective study were enrolled through a virtual design, were aged about 18 to 89 years, and lived in approximately 25 United States geographic areas. In the prospective study, participants were assigned to cohorts based on the clinical history participants reported in a screening survey and a study questionnaire. Recovered participants in ImmuneRACE Cohort 3 were defined by two consecutive negative NP/OP PCR tests, clearance by a healthcare professional, or resolution of symptoms. Each participant in the prospective study had whole blood, serum and a nasopharyngeal or oropharyngeal swab collected by mobile phlebotomists. Prospective study participants could optionally give additional blood draws and questionnaires over a roughly 2-month period. Blood samples from the prospective study were shipped frozen or at room temperature prior to DNA extraction. This sample was included in a study of blood T cell repertoires in COVID-19 (TCRdb year 2020). With respect to the entire study: The collaborator samples originated in the United States, Italy and Spain and spanned the acute and convalescent phases of COVID-19. The dataset comprised deeply sampled blood TCRbeta repertoires from subjects exposed to, actively infected with, or recovered from COVID-19. Where available, HLA class I and class II types were taken from metadata supplied by the sample provider and were not determined by assay-based typing. The prospective study material was composed of cDNA or gDNA derived from T cells, B-cell-depleted T cells, or PBMCs. The sample metadata nearly always contained a de-identified subject ID, COVID-19 status, age in years and sex. Samples were obtained from the ongoing ImmuneRACE study (first 160 participants) and from approximately 1,200 subjects provided by 6 global collaborators. A freely available public database, intended as a resource for researchers studying the immune response to SARS-CoV-2, is where the repertoires were released.

The junction shows trimming of 7 bases on V and 4 bases on J, plus 16 bases between the germline ends. The germline V gene sets CDR1 to SQVTM and CDR2 to ANQGSEA. The CDR3 goes from the cysteine to the phenylalanine over 14 residues. The read is trimmed to its CDR3 DNA, 42 bases read in frame from base 1. Overall study results and their limits: How much clinical and demographic metadata was included differed by source and by participant, and the metadata was provided uncurated.

This clonotype was sampled from a woman between 25 and 40 years old who had recovered from COVID-19. The sequencing sample was made of PBMCs or T cells enriched from blood (not recorded which). Here the chain combines TRBV29-1 and TRBJ2-2; the best D guess is TRBD2, with 5 bases matching. The CDR3 has the sequence CSAGVSAGTGELFF. The nucleotide sequence reads as follows: TGCAGCGCTGGGGTTAGCGCGGGCACCGGGGAGCTGTTTTTT.